The text below deals with one T cell receptor beta chain. This sample stems from a study of radiation and T cells in renal cell carcinoma. Stated time point: blood 2 weeks post-SBRT. The treatment: 15 Gy SBRT to primary tumor, nephrectomy 4 weeks later. CDR1 and CDR2 from the germline V gene are SNHLY and FYNNEI. Trimming removed 6 bases from V and 1 base from J, with 7 bases in between. This CDR3 comprises 13 residues. The protocol was immunoSEQ multiplex PCR, while the TCRdb copy is restricted to in-frame clones and leaves out a portion. The sample contains roughly 130,000 clones, 88% of which appear only once.

The sequenced sample was blood, obtained from a patient whose treatment included radiotherapy and nephrectomy. The chain joins TRBV2 to TRBJ1-3, with D tentatively TRBD1 (6 bases). The TCR was taken from a woman aged 70-85 years with renal cell carcinoma. This chain's CDR3 is CASRTGSGNTIYF. CDR3 coding DNA: TGTGCCAGCAGGACAGGATCTGGAAACACCATATATTTT.